This T cell receptor (beta chain) is drawn from a study of Ad26.COV2.S vaccination and SARS-CoV-2 variants. Study-level results: Similar non-spike TCR breadth was seen in vaccine and placebo recipients. An underestimation of total T cell responses may have resulted from the TCR breadth and depth analyses. Substantial post-vaccination breadth of spike-specific CD8+ and CD4+ T cell responses was reported.

Treatment here: over 15 received Ad26.COV2.S at low or high dose, single or two shots; about 5 received placebo; per-sample allocation not given. Day 63 after the first injection of vaccine or placebo was the sampling time. Boston provided a donor who was an adult aged 18-55 years. Trimming stripped 1 base from V and 0 bases from J, with 10 bases between. CDR1 is SGHNT, CDR2 YENEEA, per germline. The CDR3 covers 15 residues. TCRdb keeps only in-frame clones here, not all; method: immunoSEQ multiplex PCR. The sample holds 400,000 to 450,000 clones, roughly 91% seen once. As concerns this clone: Its antigen is unknown.

The source is a person aged 18-60 years who received the Ad26.COV2.S COVID-19 vaccine or a placebo. The sequences come from peripheral blood, collected in a trial of Ad26.COV2.S vaccine versus placebo. The chain recombines TRBV11-3 with TRBJ2-7; possible D gene TRBD2, 5 bases. The CDR3 sequence is CASSLGGLTSYEQYF. The CDR3 DNA is TGTGCCAGCAGCTTAGGTGGACTCACCTCCTACGAGCAGTACTTC.